One sample yielded the 21 T cell receptor beta chains listed below, sequenced in a study of graft-versus-host responses after intestinal transplantation. This table comes from immunoSEQ multiplex PCR, and its TCRdb copy is limited to in-frame clones, with some not included. The table records 20,000 to 25,000 clones, approximately 92% of them present only once. Source: PBMCs, taken roughly 39 weeks after intestinal transplant. These receptors came from a human patient who received an intestinal transplant, so some T cells may come from the graft donor.

The J gene is TRBJ2-7, the V gene TRBV4-1, with 9 bases lining up with TRBD2. Unmatched junction bases numbered 13, after V lost 4 bases and J lost 3 bases. From germline, CDR1 is MGHRA and CDR2 YSYEKL. The length of the CDR3 is 17 residues. This chain's CDR3 is CASSPYAGLAPLYEQYF. The CDR3 region has the DNA TGCGCCAGCAGCCCCTACGCGGGACTAGCACCTCTCTACGAGCAGTACTTC.

This sequence joins TRBV6-1 and TRBJ1-1, with TRBD1 as a possible D gene (5 bases). The CDR3 runs 15 residues. CDR1 is MNHNS and CDR2 is SASEGT in the germline V gene. V was shortened by 6 bases and J by 6 bases, with 20 bases between the two germline ends. CDR3 residues: CASRQDLVENAEAFF. The DNA of the CDR3 is TGTGCCAGCAGACAGGACCTGGTCGAAAACGCTGAAGCTTTCTTT.

The V gene is TRBV9, the J gene TRBJ1-6, with D possibly being TRBD1 (5 bases). This CDR3 is built from 15 residues. V was trimmed by 0 bases and J by 9 bases, leaving 13 bases between them. Germline V gene data show CDR1 as SGDLS and CDR2 as YYNGEE. CDR3 region: CASSVDPGYGSPLHF. DNA for the CDR3: TGTGCCAGCAGCGTAGACCCAGGGTACGGTTCACCCCTCCACTTT.

This clone is medium-sized in the sample. The rearrangement links TRBV29-1 to TRBJ1-1; D perhaps matches TRBD1 (5 bases). The ends were cut back, 5 bases at V and 0 bases at J, with 16 bases in the middle. Germline V lookup: CDR1 SQVTM, CDR2 ANQGSEA. The CDR3 has 15 residues. CDR3: CSVIGWGGMNTEAFF. CDR3 in DNA: TGCAGCGTTATTGGGTGGGGCGGCATGAACACTGAAGCTTTCTTT.

V gene TRBV5-6 combines with J gene TRBJ2-6; D is unresolved. This CDR3 contains 16 residues. V was cut by 1 base and J by 4 bases, with 12 bases left in between. Germline assignment: CDR1 SGHDT and CDR2 YYEEEE. The CDR3 nucleotides read TGTGCCAGCAGCTTGAAATGGGTACCAGGGGCCAACGTCCTGACTTTC. Translating it yields CASSLKWVPGANVLTF.

There are a few counts of this clone. The chain is built from TRBV5-1 and TRBJ1-1; D is ambiguous. Deletions cut 0 bases from V and 0 bases from J, with 3 bases between. This CDR3 comprises 13 residues. The germline CDR1 and CDR2 sequences are SGHRS and YFSETQ. The CDR3 sequence is CASSLGLNTEAFF. In nucleotides, the CDR3 is TGCGCCAGCAGCTTGGGCCTGAACACTGAAGCTTTCTTT.

The chain combines TRBV19 with TRBJ1-3; a possible D gene is TRBD1 (5 bases). Germline CDR1 LNHDA, CDR2 SQIVND (reference sequence). V lost 4 bases to trimming and J lost 7 bases, with 11 bases between them. The CDR3 contains 13 residues. The CDR3 DNA follows: TGTGCCAGTAGTAAGGACACCTGGAACACCATATATTTT. This encodes CASSKDTWNTIYF.

The V and J genes are TRBV28 and TRBJ1-3; D gene uncertain. The CDR3 has 15 amino acids. V lost 3 bases, J lost 0 bases, and 9 bases lay in between. The germline V gene encodes CDR1 MDHEN and CDR2 SYDVKM. In DNA form, the CDR3 reads TGTGCCAGCAGTTTTCCGTCGCCCTCTGGAAACACCATATATTTT. Its translation: CASSFPSPSGNTIYF.

The gene calls are TRBV5-1 and TRBJ2-1; TRBD2 matches at 9 bases. This CDR3 contains 16 residues. Germline CDR1 reads SGHRS; CDR2 reads YFSETQ. With V trimmed by 0 bases and J by 4 bases, 5 bases remained unmatched. The CDR3 is CASSLVSLAGYNEQFF. CDR3 DNA: TGCGCCAGCAGCTTGGTATCCCTAGCGGGGTACAATGAGCAGTTCTTC.

V gene TRBV2 combines with J gene TRBJ2-5, with a tentative D call TRBD1 (6 bases). With 1 base removed from V and 3 bases from J, the gap between germline ends came to 15 bases. This CDR3 spans 16 amino acids. Per the germline V gene, CDR1 is SNHLY and CDR2 is FYNNEI. CDR3 nucleotides: TGTGCCAGCAGTGAAGGGACAGTTTTACTAAAAGAGACCCAGTACTTC. This codes for CASSEGTVLLKETQYF.

The rearrangement joins TRBV5-1 to TRBJ2-3, with 9 bases lining up with TRBD1. This CDR3 is built from 15 residues. Germline V gene sequence: CDR1 SGHRS, CDR2 YFSETQ. The V segment lost 4 bases and the J segment 5 bases; nucleotides outside the gene matches: 8. The CDR3 spells CASSRGGQGEDTQYF. The CDR3 DNA is TGCGCCAGCAGCAGGGGGGGACAGGGAGAAGATACGCAGTATTTT.

The chain links TRBV7-2 to TRBJ2-7; possible D gene TRBD1, 5 bases. Germline CDR1 is SGHTA and CDR2 is FQGNSA. V lost 5 bases and J 3 bases, leaving 17 bases between the germline ends. This CDR3 is built from 15 residues. The CDR3 region has the DNA TGTGCCAGCAGCCTAGGGGATTTTCTCAACTACGAGCAGTACTTC. Protein product: CASSLGDFLNYEQYF.

The chain joins TRBV29-1 to TRBJ2-2; D gene uncertain. CDR3 length equals 11 residues. Germline V gene sequence: CDR1 SQVTM, CDR2 ANQGSEA. V was shortened by 3 bases and J by 8 bases, with 7 bases between the two germline ends. The CDR3 loop is CSVDRAGELFF. As DNA, the CDR3 is TGCAGCGTTGATCGTGCAGGGGAGCTGTTTTTT.

This clone has just one count. V gene TRBV18 combines with J gene TRBJ2-3, with D unclear. In germline, CDR1 is KGHSH, CDR2 LQKENI. Trimming removed 1 base from V and 4 bases from J, with 15 bases in between. CDR3 length: 16 amino acids. The CDR3 spells CASSPLPQLRSDTQYF. CDR3 DNA sequence: TGTGCCAGCTCACCACTGCCACAGTTACGGTCAGATACGCAGTATTTT. Together with reference TRBV18 and TRBJ2-3, the CDR3 gives the full variable domain: NAGVMQNPRHLVRRRGQEARLRCSPMKGHSHVYWYRQLPEEGLKFMVYLQKENIIDESGMPKERFSAEFPKEGPSILRIQQVVRGDSAAYFCASSPLPQLRSDTQYFGPGTRLTVL.

This chain joins TRBV10-1 and TRBJ1-1; D not resolved. CDR3 length equals 13 residues. V was cut by 6 bases and J by 1 base, with 9 bases left in between. The V gene's germline CDR1 is WNHNN and CDR2 SYGVQD (reference sequence). The CDR3 DNA follows: TGCGCCAGCAGCTTGGGCCAGAACACTGAAGCTTTCTTT. Its translation is CASSLGQNTEAFF.

This chain uses TRBV19 with TRBJ1-5; D gene ambiguous. The length of the CDR3 is 14 residues. CDR1 is LNHDA, CDR2 SQIVND, per germline (reference sequence). V lost 5 bases and J lost 6, with 14 bases in between. CDR3 sequence: CASSLTTFSQPQHF. For the CDR3, the DNA is TGTGCCAGTAGTTTGACCACCTTCAGTCAGCCCCAGCATTTT. Full variable domain (rest looked up from reference TRBV19 and TRBJ1-5): DGGITQSPKYLFRKEGQNVTLSCEQNLNHDAMYWYRQDPGQGLRLIYYSQIVNDFQKGDIAEGYSVSREKKESFPLTVTSAQKNPTAFYLCASSLTTFSQPQHFGDGTRLSIL.

J is TRBJ2-3 and V is TRBV5-1, with TRBD1 as a possible D gene (6 bases). V gave up 1 base and J gave up 5 bases, with 11 bases separating them. Per germline, CDR1 SGHRS and CDR2 YFSETQ. This CDR3 has 14 amino acids. The chain's CDR3 is CASSLQLGGDTQYF. DNA of the CDR3: TGCGCCAGCAGCTTGCAGCTAGGGGGAGATACGCAGTATTTT.

Written as DNA, the CDR3 is TGTGCCAGCAGTTTTTTATCCGGGACAACTAATGAAAAACTGTTTTTT. Protein: CASSFLSGTTNEKLFF. The chain couples TRBV28 to TRBJ1-4; D gene ambiguous. The CDR3 runs to 16 residues. CDR1 is MDHEN, CDR2 SYDVKM, per germline. With 3 bases removed from V and 0 bases from J, the gap between germline ends came to 11 bases.

Remarks on this clone: This likely traces to a read error, being one base from a far larger clone. This chain joins TRBV5-1 and TRBJ1-5; TRBD1 might be the D (5 bases). V was pared by 4 bases and J by 2 bases, with 19 bases between. CDR1 is SGHRS and CDR2 is YFSETQ in the germline V gene. The CDR3 contains 17 residues. The CDR3 DNA is TGCGCCAGCAGCGGGGGTAGGACGACTCTCCGCAATCAGCCCCAGCATTTT. This codes for CASSGGRTTLRNQPQHF. Together with reference TRBV5-1 and TRBJ1-5, the CDR3 gives the full variable domain: KAGVTQTPRYLIKTRGQQVTLSCSPISGHRSVSWYQQTPGQGLQFLFEYFSETQRNKGNFPGRFSGRQFSNSRSEMNVSTLELGDSALYLCASSGGRTTLRNQPQHFGDGTRLSIL.

This clone has more than one count but fewer than ten. The chain has TRBV30 and TRBJ1-1; D remains unclear. V dropped 0 bases and J dropped 7 bases, with 12 bases sitting between them. The V gene's germline CDR1 is GTSNPN and CDR2 SVGIG (reference sequence). CDR3 length equals 13 residues. For the CDR3, the DNA is TGTGCCTGGAGTGTACTCGAATTAAGTGAAGCTTTCTTT. Amino acids: CAWSVLELSEAFF.

The rearrangement links TRBV4-1 to TRBJ2-1, with 10 bases lining up with TRBD2. With V trimmed by 0 bases and J by 7 bases, 12 bases remained unmatched. Germline V gene data show CDR1 as MGHRA and CDR2 as YSYEKL. The CDR3 spans 18 residues. CDR3 DNA: TGCGCCAGCAGCCAAGATGGAAGCGGGAGGGCCGAAATGAATGAGCAGTTCTTC. This gives the protein CASSQDGSGRAEMNEQFF.